Presented here are 29 T cell receptor beta chains from one specimen sequenced in a study of blood T cell repertoires in COVID-19. Produced via immunoSEQ multiplex PCR; TCRdb's table is partial and in-frame only. The table has around 180,000 clones, approximately 90% seen once. What was sequenced was peripheral blood. The origin of the receptors is a human donor in a cohort sampled during active COVID-19.

The gene calls are TRBV6-5 and TRBJ1-2; D is unclear. Germline CDR1 is MNHEY and CDR2 is SVGAGI. The CDR3 is 15 residues long. V shed 2 bases and J shed 2 bases, with 12 bases lying between them. CDR3 loop: CASSYVADSNYGYTF. In DNA, the CDR3 is TGTGCCAGCAGTTACGTAGCGGACTCCAACTATGGCTACACCTTC.

The chain has TRBV19 and TRBJ1-5; TRBD1 matches at 9 bases. V lost 1 base to trimming and J lost 7 bases; unmatched junction nucleotides: 5. The CDR3 has 15 residues. The V gene's germline CDR1 is LNHDA and CDR2 SQIVND (reference sequence). CDR3 in amino acids: CASSIADRGPQPQHF. CDR3 in DNA: TGTGCCAGTAGTATAGCGGACAGGGGCCCCCAGCCCCAGCATTTT. The full variable domain, its missing parts supplied by reference TRBV19 and TRBJ1-5, is DGGITQSPKYLFRKEGQNVTLSCEQNLNHDAMYWYRQDPGQGLRLIYYSQIVNDFQKGDIAEGYSVSREKKESFPLTVTSAQKNPTAFYLCASSIADRGPQPQHFGDGTRLSIL.

The J gene is TRBJ2-5, the V gene TRBV30; 8 bases match TRBD2. J gave up 1 base and V 3 bases, and 4 bases lay outside the gene matches. Germline CDR1 reads GTSNPN; CDR2 reads SVGIG (reference sequence). CDR3 length equals 14 residues. The CDR3 loop reads CAWRLAGSQETQYF. The CDR3 coding sequence is TGTGCCTGGAGGTTAGCGGGGTCCCAAGAGACCCAGTACTTC.

The CDR3 here is CASSEIARGRGEAFF. In nucleotides, the CDR3 is TGTGCCAGCAGTGAAATTGCCAGGGGGCGGGGTGAAGCTTTCTTT. The chain couples TRBV6-1 to TRBJ1-1, with 8 nucleotides matching TRBD1. The V segment lost 2 bases and the J segment 7 bases; nucleotides outside the gene matches: 9. From germline, CDR1 is MNHNS and CDR2 SASEGT. The CDR3 totals 15 residues.

The CDR3 bases are TGCGCCAGCAGCTCGATGACAGGGGGCAGGGGAAACACCATATATTTT. This sequence encodes CASSSMTGGRGNTIYF. The chain uses TRBV5-1 and TRBJ1-3, with TRBD1 identical over 10 bases. In germline, CDR1 is SGHRS, CDR2 YFSETQ. This CDR3 has 16 residues. V was clipped by 3 bases and J by 4 bases; unmatched bases: 7. Full variable domain (outside the CDR3, taken from reference TRBV5-1 and TRBJ1-3): KAGVTQTPRYLIKTRGQQVTLSCSPISGHRSVSWYQQTPGQGLQFLFEYFSETQRNKGNFPGRFSGRQFSNSRSEMNVSTLELGDSALYLCASSSMTGGRGNTIYFGEGSWLTVV.

This clone was counted a single time. The rearrangement links TRBV27 to TRBJ2-7; the D gene is possibly TRBD1 (5 bases). The CDR3 contains 15 residues. Deletions cut 8 bases from V and 0 bases from J, with 17 bases between. Germline loops: CDR1 MNHEY, CDR2 SMNVEV (reference sequence). DNA of the CDR3: TGTGCCAGCTCCCGTTCAGGGCCGAGCTCCTACGAGCAGTACTTC. Translating gives CASSRSGPSSYEQYF.

The chain recombines TRBV6-1 with TRBJ2-5, with 11 positions matching TRBD1. Trimming at V came to 1 base and at J to 5 bases, leaving 3 bases not matched to a gene. This CDR3 is built from 15 residues. Germline V gives CDR1 MNHNS, CDR2 SASEGT. The CDR3 here is CASSEEDRGRETQYF. The DNA of the CDR3 is TGTGCCAGCAGTGAAGAGGACAGGGGGCGGGAGACCCAGTACTTC.

The rearrangement joins TRBV12-3 or TRBV12-4 to TRBJ2-1, with a possible D match to TRBD2 (5 bases). This CDR3 is built from 13 residues. V was clipped by 3 bases and J by 6 bases, with 9 bases between them. The CDR3 protein is CASSLAGSNEQFF. The CDR3 nucleotides are TGTGCCAGCAGTTTGGCGGGTTCCAATGAGCAGTTCTTC.

J is TRBJ1-2 and V is TRBV6-5, with D perhaps matching TRBD1 (6 bases). Per the germline V gene, CDR1 is MNHEY and CDR2 is SVGAGI. Between the trimmed V and J ends, which lost 4 bases and 6 bases, there was a span of 18 bases. The CDR3 spans 15 residues. Here the CDR3 DNA reads TGTGCCAGCAGTTCCCAGACCTACAGGGCTGATGGCTACACCTTC. Residues: CASSSQTYRADGYTF.

The chain is built from TRBV11-2 and TRBJ2-1, with 10 nucleotides matching TRBD2. The V gene end was trimmed by 5 bases and the J gene end by 8 bases; junction bases not matched to a gene: 12. CDR1 is SGHAT, CDR2 FQNNGV, per germline. This CDR3 has 16 residues. The DNA of the CDR3 is TGTGCCAGCAGCCTCCTTCCTAGCGGGAGTTTCCATGAGCAGTTCTTC. It codes for CASSLLPSGSFHEQFF.

This rearrangement joins TRBV7-2 to TRBJ2-7, with D possibly matching TRBD1 (5 bases). The CDR3 has 16 residues. V was clipped by 1 base and J by 3 bases, with 16 bases between them. CDR1 SGHTA and CDR2 FQGNSA come from the germline V gene. This chain's CDR3 is CASSLGFSVRVYEQYF. The CDR3 DNA follows: TGTGCCAGCAGCTTAGGATTCAGCGTCAGGGTCTACGAGCAGTACTTC. Using reference TRBV7-2 and TRBJ2-7 for the parts outside the CDR3, the full variable domain is GAGVSQSPSNKVTEKGKDVELRCDPISGHTALYWYRQSLGQGLEFLIYFQGNSAPDKSGLPSDRFSAERTGGSVSTLTIQRTQQEDSAVYLCASSLGFSVRVYEQYFGPGTRLTVT.

The chain recombines TRBV7-2 with TRBJ2-7, with 8 positions matching TRBD1. The CDR3 is 16 amino acids. Trimming cost V 4 bases and J 5 bases; bases outside gene matches: 13. Germline CDR1 SGHTA, CDR2 FQGNSA. Here the CDR3 reads CASSWGRGQGVHEQYF. The CDR3 coding sequence is TGTGCCAGCAGCTGGGGTCGCGGACAGGGCGTCCACGAGCAGTACTTC.

The chain has TRBV7-8 and TRBJ1-1, with TRBD1 matching 9 bases. The CDR3 is 15 residues long. CDR1 and CDR2 from the germline V gene are SGHVS and FQNEAQ. The junction had 11 bases not matched to a gene; V was cut back by 4 bases and J by 8 bases. The CDR3 DNA reads TGTGCCAGCAGCTCCCAGGGACAGGGAGGATTGGAAGCTTTCTTT. Translated, it gives CASSSQGQGGLEAFF.

The CDR3 sequence: CASSLEAGTWGYTF. The CDR3 nucleotides read TGTGCCAGCAGCTTAGAAGCCGGGACTTGGGGCTACACCTTC. This sequence joins TRBV11-2 and TRBJ1-2; maybe TRBD1 (5 bases). The CDR3 spans 14 residues. Trimming removed 0 bases at V and 8 bases at J, with 13 bases between. Germline V gene data show CDR1 as SGHAT and CDR2 as FQNNGV.

V usage is TRBV30 and J usage is TRBJ1-5; 7 nucleotides align to TRBD1. With V trimmed by 2 bases and J by 2 bases, 6 bases remained unmatched. This CDR3 has 15 residues. Per the germline V gene, CDR1 is GTSNPN and CDR2 is SVGIG (reference sequence). For the CDR3, the DNA is TGTGCCTGGAGTCGACAGGGTTTGGGCAATCAGCCCCAGCATTTT. This sequence encodes CAWSRQGLGNQPQHF.

This clone was seen a few times. The rearrangement uses TRBV9 and TRBJ1-3; D is perhaps TRBD1 (5 bases). This CDR3 is built from 14 residues. Germline CDR1 is SGDLS and CDR2 is YYNGEE. Trimming shortened V by 3 bases and J by 4 bases, and 11 bases separated the two germline ends. DNA for the CDR3: TGTGCCAGCAGCGAGGGAGGGGAAGGAAACACCATATATTTT. This sequence encodes CASSEGGEGNTIYF.

The V gene is TRBV7-9, the J gene TRBJ2-3; the match to TRBD2 covers 10 bases. The V and J ends lost 3 bases and 4 bases, in that order; junction bases with no gene match: 10. Germline V gene lookup returns CDR1 SEHNR and CDR2 FQNEAQ (reference sequence). This CDR3 comprises 17 residues. CDR3 sequence (DNA): TGTGCCAGCAGCTTTCACCCTAGCGGGAGACCTTCAGATACGCAGTATTTT. Encoded protein: CASSFHPSGRPSDTQYF. Full variable domain (outside the CDR3, taken from reference TRBV7-9 and TRBJ2-3): DTGVSQNPRHKITKRGQNVTFRCDPISEHNRLYWYRQTLGQGPEFLTYFQNEAQLEKSRLLSDRFSAERPKGSFSTLEIQRTEQGDSAMYLCASSFHPSGRPSDTQYFGPGTRLTVL.

With regard to this clone: Distinct nucleotide sequences in the sample also encode this CDR3. The gene calls are TRBV27 and TRBJ1-2; 7 bases are a match to TRBD1. Trimming removed 9 bases from V and 2 bases from J; junction bases left unmatched: 6. The CDR3 totals 13 residues. The germline V gene has CDR1 MNHEY and CDR2 SMNVEV (reference sequence). CDR3: CASRQDRNYGYTF. CDR3 DNA: TGTGCCAGTCGGCAGGACAGGAACTATGGCTACACCTTC.

The chain couples TRBV18 to TRBJ2-7, with 13 bases aligning to TRBD2. CDR1 is KGHSH and CDR2 is LQKENI in the germline V gene. The CDR3 length is 15 residues. Trimming at V came to 3 bases and at J to 3 bases, leaving 2 bases not matched to a gene. The CDR3 is CASSPRLAGGYEQYF. The CDR3, as DNA: TGTGCCAGCTCACCCCGACTAGCGGGAGGCTACGAGCAGTACTTC.

The CDR3 DNA is TGTGCCAGCAGTGATCGACAGGGGGCGACGAATGGCTACACCTTC. Translation gives CASSDRQGATNGYTF. The rearrangement joins TRBV6-1 to TRBJ1-2; 10 bases fit TRBD1. This CDR3 is built from 15 residues. CDR1 and CDR2 from the germline V gene are MNHNS and SASEGT. With 3 bases clipped from V and 6 bases from J, the junction kept 7 bases outside the gene matches.

This clone was detected once. CDR3 sequence: CASSYSNRGGTEAFF. In DNA, the CDR3 is TGTGCCAGCAGTTATTCTAACAGGGGAGGCACTGAAGCTTTCTTT. The chain couples TRBV6-6 to TRBJ1-1, with 7 bases fitting TRBD1. Trimming at V came to 3 bases and at J to 4 bases, leaving 8 bases not matched to a gene. Germline V lookup: CDR1 MNHNY, CDR2 SVGAGI (reference sequence). This CDR3 region has 15 residues.

The J gene is TRBJ2-3, the V gene TRBV2, with a possible D match to TRBD2 (5 bases). CDR1 is SNHLY, CDR2 FYNNEI, per germline. The CDR3 is made up of 16 amino acids. V was cut by 4 bases and J by 0 bases, with 14 bases left in between. CDR3 bases: TGTGCCAGCAGTGTCGGAGCGCGGGTTAGCACAGATACGCAGTATTTT. It encodes CASSVGARVSTDTQYF.

The rearrangement links TRBV9 to TRBJ1-4; 9 bases align to TRBD1. The CDR3 loop spans 14 amino acids. The V segment lost 3 bases and the J segment 5 bases; nucleotides outside the gene matches: 2. CDR1 is SGDLS and CDR2 is YYNGEE in the germline V gene. The CDR3 region has the DNA TGTGCCAGCAGCGAGACAGGGGGGAATGAAAAACTGTTTTTT. Amino acids: CASSETGGNEKLFF.

The V gene is TRBV5-5, the J gene TRBJ2-5; no reliable D call. CDR1 is SGHKS and CDR2 is YYEKEE in the germline V gene (reference sequence). Deletions cut 6 bases from V and 3 bases from J, with 6 bases between. CDR3 length: 11 residues. CDR3 loop: CASTQEETQYF. The CDR3 DNA is TGTGCCAGCACCCAGGAAGAGACCCAGTACTTC.

The chain links TRBV10-3 to TRBJ2-2, with D unresolved. The CDR3 runs to 13 residues. Germline CDR1 is ENHRY and CDR2 is SYGVKD. V was pared by 3 bases and J by 3 bases, with 5 bases between. CDR3 sequence reads: CAISDTHTGELFF. CDR3 DNA sequence: TGTGCCATCAGTGATACTCACACCGGGGAGCTGTTTTTT.

This clone was picked up one time. The chain links TRBV18 to TRBJ2-1; D perhaps matches TRBD1 (5 bases). Trimming took 2 bases from V and 4 from J, leaving 15 bases between them. Per the germline V gene, CDR1 is KGHSH and CDR2 is LQKENI. The CDR3 extends over 16 amino acids. The CDR3 protein is CASSPSRAGPYNEQFF. CDR3 DNA: TGTGCCAGCTCACCATCTCGTGCAGGGCCGTACAATGAGCAGTTCTTC.

The chain couples TRBV6-2 or TRBV6-3 to TRBJ2-7, with D perhaps TRBD1 (7 bases). CDR1 MNHEY and CDR2 SVGEGT come from the germline V gene. The CDR3 extends over 13 amino acids. Trimming removed 6 bases at V and 3 bases at J, with 12 bases between. The CDR3 DNA reads TGTGCCAGCAGCGCAGGGGGAGGCTACGAGCAGTACTTC. Its protein is CASSAGGGYEQYF.

The chain joins TRBV3-1 (or the pseudogene TRBV3-2) to TRBJ1-6, with TRBD1 matching over 8 bases. The CDR3 is made up of 16 amino acids. Germline V gene data show CDR1 as LGHDT and CDR2 as YNNKEL (reference sequence). The V segment lost 3 bases and the J segment 7 bases; nucleotides outside the gene matches: 8. CDR3 DNA sequence: TGTGCCAGCAGCCAGCCAAATACAGGGGGGAATTCACCCCTCCACTTT. This encodes CASSQPNTGGNSPLHF.

V and J are TRBV6-5 and TRBJ2-5; 8 bases align to TRBD1. Trimming took 7 bases from V and 5 from J; bases not matched to a gene: 6. Germline V lookup: CDR1 MNHEY, CDR2 SVGAGI. This CDR3 spans 13 amino acids. The CDR3 protein is CASTETGVETQYF. CDR3 DNA sequence: TGTGCCAGCACCGAGACAGGGGTGGAGACCCAGTACTTC.